This T cell receptor beta chain is from a study of cytomegalovirus exposure and HLA in healthy donors. Study overall: The Caucasian-associated ancestry cluster held 65% to 90% of over 350 genotyped donors.

The PCR contained 60 Vbeta and 13 Jbeta primers. Using immunoSEQ multiplex PCR, the repertoire was profiled, and TCRdb retains in-frame clones only, with some absent. Altogether about 130,000 clones are present, around three quarters being singletons, with the ten largest covering approximately 1.7%. A few counts support this clone. Trimming stripped 8 bases from V and 0 bases from J, with 14 bases between. CDR3 length equals 15 residues. CDR1 is MNHNS, CDR2 SASEGT, per germline. V is TRBV6-1 and J is TRBJ1-5, with D unclear. Sequences were obtained from PBMCs. The origin of this receptor is a woman aged 45 to 65 in good health and CMV-seronegative. The CDR3 DNA reads TGTGCCAGCCGGGTTGAGGGAAATAGCAATCAGCCCCAGCATTTT. Protein: CASRVEGNSNQPQHF.